The 11 T cell receptor beta chains given below trace back to one sample, sequenced in a study of human T cells and chemical hapten exposure. TCRdb reprocessed the RACE reads with MiXCR, giving one entry per CDR3 protein. This sample has some 200,000 distinct CDR3 sequences, with 20% to 25% found just once. Time point in this sample: patch test 1, 2 weeks after DPC sensitization. Regarding treatment: therapeutic diphenylcyclopropenone sensitization with weekly scalp DPC. The specimen comprised whole blood, sampled in connection with sensitization to the hapten diphenylcyclopropenone (DPC). The source is a woman aged 50 to 60 with alopecia areata. Some clones in this sample may be carry-over from other donors' samples.

The chain combines TRBV6-1 with TRBJ1-3; D gene unclear. The CDR3 runs 14 residues. Germline V CDR1 and CDR2: MNHNS, SASEGT. Trimming removed 7 bases from V and 2 bases from J, with 12 bases in between. Here the CDR3 reads CASTGRMPGNTIYF. The CDR3 DNA reads TGTGCCAGCACCGGCAGGATGCCTGGAAACACCATATATTTT.

In this sample, this clonotype turned up a few times. The rearrangement uses TRBV12-5 and TRBJ2-1, with D tentatively TRBD2 (6 bases). CDR3 length: 13 residues. Germline V gene sequence: CDR1 LGHNT, CDR2 FRNRAP. Trimming cost V 0 bases and J 12 bases, with 12 bases left between them. The CDR3 loop is CASGLVMEGRQFF. The CDR3 nucleotides read TGTGCTAGTGGTTTGGTAATGGAGGGCCGGCAGTTCTTC. Variable domain in full (rest from reference TRBV12-5 and TRBJ2-1): DARVTQTPRHKVTEMGQEVTMRCQPILGHNTVFWYRQTMMQGLELLAYFRNRAPLDDSGMPKDRFSAEMPDATLATLKIQPSEPRDSAVYFCASGLVMEGRQFFGPGTRLTVL.

This clonotype came up a few times. The V call is TRBV29-1, the J call TRBJ2-3; perhaps D is TRBD1 or TRBD2 (5 bases each). Trimming took off 6 bases at V and 2 bases at J, with 12 bases between the two ends. The CDR3 totals 13 residues. The germline V gene has CDR1 SQVTM and CDR2 ANQGSEA. The CDR3 DNA reads as TGCAGCGTCGGGACCTTCAACACAGATACGCAGTATTTT. Translating gives CSVGTFNTDTQYF.

CDR3 region: CAAIAGSSYNEQFF. In nucleotides, the CDR3 is TGTGCCGCAATAGCGGGAAGCTCCTACAATGAGCAGTTCTTC. V gene TRBV2 combines with J gene TRBJ2-1; 8 bases align to TRBD2. This CDR3 has 14 residues. Germline V gene lookup returns CDR1 SNHLY and CDR2 FYNNEI. V gave up 11 bases and J gave up 0 bases; unmatched junction bases: 6.

This chain connects TRBV5-1 to TRBJ2-1, with 14 bases matching TRBD2. Germline CDR1 is SGHRS and CDR2 is YFSETQ. The CDR3 has 19 residues. V lost 2 bases and J lost 2; bases outside the gene matches: 9. CDR3 protein: CASSFGLAGGLGTYNEQFF. The CDR3 nucleotides read TGCGCCAGCAGCTTCGGACTAGCGGGAGGATTGGGAACCTACAATGAGCAGTTCTTC.

CDR3 amino acids: CASSQIPRTGGSEQYF. The DNA of the CDR3 is TGTGCCAGCAGCCAAATACCCCGGACAGGGGGATCCGAGCAGTACTTC. The chain joins TRBV3-1 to TRBJ2-7; 10 bases agree with TRBD1. The germline gives CDR1 LGHDT, CDR2 YNNKEL (reference sequence). This CDR3 is built from 16 residues. V gave up 2 bases and J gave up 6 bases; unmatched junction bases: 10.

The rearrangement uses TRBV5-1 and TRBJ2-2; no clear D. Trimming took off 1 base at V and 4 bases at J, with 5 bases between the two ends. The CDR3 sequence is 13 residues long. Germline lookup yields CDR1 SGHRS and CDR2 YFSETQ. DNA for the CDR3: TGCGCCAGCAGCTTGCAGCCCACCGGGGAGCTGTTTTTT. Residues: CASSLQPTGELFF.

The gene calls are TRBV24-1 and TRBJ2-2; 8 bases fit TRBD2. Per the germline V gene, CDR1 is KGHDR and CDR2 is SFDVKD. The CDR3 extends over 15 amino acids. Trimming at V came to 7 bases and at J to 4 bases, leaving 7 bases not matched to a gene. The CDR3: CATRSGSGSTGELFF. Written as DNA, the CDR3 is TGTGCCACCAGGAGCGGGAGTGGAAGCACCGGGGAGCTGTTTTTT.

V gene TRBV19 combines with J gene TRBJ1-5, with no clear D. Germline V gene sequence: CDR1 LNHDA, CDR2 SQIVND (reference sequence). There are 15 residues in the CDR3. The V gene lost 1 base and the J gene lost 0 bases, with 7 bases spanning the gap. The CDR3: CASSIGAHSNQPQHF. Here the CDR3 DNA reads TGTGCCAGTAGTATAGGGGCCCATAGCAATCAGCCCCAGCATTTT.

This chain links TRBV28 with TRBJ2-7; 7 nucleotides match TRBD1. The J segment lost 2 bases and the V segment lost 3 bases, leaving 4 bases of the junction unmatched. The CDR3 covers 14 residues. CDR1 is MDHEN, CDR2 SYDVKM, per germline. The CDR3 is CASSLWDSTYEQYF. The CDR3 DNA is TGTGCCAGCAGTTTGTGGGACAGCACCTACGAGCAGTACTTC.

This clonotype was counted at least ten times. The chain employs TRBV5-1 and TRBJ2-5, with 9 bases aligning to TRBD2. The junction had 8 bases not matched to a gene; V was cut back by 4 bases and J by 1 base. Germline CDR1 SGHRS, CDR2 YFSETQ. This CDR3 region has 16 residues. The CDR3 loop reads CASSRTGTSLQETQYF. DNA of the CDR3: TGCGCCAGCAGCAGGACCGGGACTAGCCTCCAAGAGACCCAGTACTTC.